Sequencing of this TCR beta chain was carried out in a study of blood T cell repertoires in COVID-19. Study overall: Spain, Italy and the United States supplied samples that represented acute and convalescent COVID-19.

In the study's own analysis: The assay estimated nucleated cells by amplifying reference gene primers. Profiled with immunoSEQ multiplex PCR; TCRdb holds only in-frame clones, not every one. V, J and clone size were drawn from that table, and D and trimming were deduced from the DNA. The sample contains fewer than 350,000 clones, approximately 88% of which appear only once. The CDR3 spans 15 residues. V gave up 1 base and J gave up 7 bases; unmatched junction bases: 7. Germline CDR1 reads KGHSH; CDR2 reads LQKENI. The chain employs TRBV18 and TRBJ2-7; 10 bases map to TRBD2. Sequenced input: peripheral blood. This TCR came from a man younger than 35 with active or convalescent COVID-19. DNA for the CDR3: TGTGCCAGCTCACCACGGAGCGGGGGGGCCGGGGAGCAGTACTTC. Its protein is CASSPRSGGAGEQYF. Combining the CDR3 with reference TRBV18 and TRBJ2-7 gives the whole variable domain NAGVMQNPRHLVRRRGQEARLRCSPMKGHSHVYWYRQLPEEGLKFMVYLQKENIIDESGMPKERFSAEFPKEGPSILRIQQVVRGDSAAYFCASSPRSGGAGEQYFGPGTRLTVT.